Listed here are 14 T cell receptor beta chains from one sample, sequenced in a study of T cell responses to AZD1222 COVID-19 vaccine. Method: immunoSEQ multiplex PCR; TCRdb's copy keeps in-frame clones and lacks some. The table records about 150,000 clones, 88% of them present only once. Sequenced here: peripheral blood, sampled on day 0 of AZD1222 vaccination. The receptors derive from an adult in good health.

The chain employs TRBV5-5 and TRBJ1-1; 12 positions match TRBD1. The trim removed 2 bases at V and 12 bases at J, leaving 5 bases unmatched. This CDR3 is 13 amino acids long. CDR1 SGHKS and CDR2 YYEKEE come from the germline V gene (reference sequence). In DNA form, the CDR3 reads TGTGCCAGCAGCTTAGCGGGACAGGGGGCAACTTTCTTT. Its translation: CASSLAGQGATFF.

The V gene is TRBV5-5, the J gene TRBJ1-1, with D maybe TRBD1 (5 bases). The CDR3 has 12 residues. The V gene's germline CDR1 is SGHKS and CDR2 YYEKEE (reference sequence). Trimming removed 2 bases at V and 9 bases at J, with 11 bases between. This CDR3 is CASSFPGQQAFF. The CDR3 nucleotides are TGTGCCAGCAGCTTCCCAGGGCAACAAGCTTTCTTT.

The chain combines TRBV27 with TRBJ1-3, with D possibly being TRBD1 (5 bases). Per germline, CDR1 MNHEY and CDR2 SMNVEV (reference sequence). V was cut by 6 bases and J by 2 bases, with 11 bases left in between. This CDR3 comprises 14 residues. The CDR3, as DNA: TGTGCCAGCAGAAGGGACGCCGCTGGAAACACCATATATTTT. This gives the protein CASRRDAAGNTIYF.

V gene TRBV5-1 combines with J gene TRBJ2-3; 8 bases match TRBD2. The CDR3 sequence is 16 residues long. The ends lost 4 bases at V and 2 bases at J; junction bases unmatched: 9. The germline CDR1 and CDR2 sequences are SGHRS and YFSETQ. The CDR3 DNA follows: TGCGCCAGCAGCGCCGGGATAGCGGGGCCCACAGATACGCAGTATTTT. Protein sequence: CASSAGIAGPTDTQYF.

The chain is built from TRBV6-2 or TRBV6-3 and TRBJ1-6; TRBD1 is a possible D gene (6 bases). V was cut by 2 bases and J by 9 bases, with 14 bases left in between. Looked up from germline, CDR1 is MNHEY and CDR2 is SVGEGT. The CDR3 covers 15 residues. DNA for the CDR3: TGTGCCAGCAGTTACCAAGAAGGGGGGATTTCACCCCTCCACTTT. It yields the protein CASSYQEGGISPLHF.

The chain carries TRBV7-2 and TRBJ1-1; TRBD1 is a possible D gene (6 bases). This CDR3 region has 15 residues. Germline V lookup: CDR1 SGHTA, CDR2 FQGNSA. The V end was cut by 5 bases, the J end by 5 bases, with 18 bases between. CDR3 amino acids: CASSPPSGARTEAFF. The CDR3 nucleotides read TGTGCCAGCAGCCCCCCGTCAGGGGCGCGGACTGAAGCTTTCTTT.

This clone was found a few times. The DNA for the CDR3 is TGTGCCAGCAGTTCCTGGACAGGGGGCTCCTATCAGCCCCAGCATTTT. Encoded protein: CASSSWTGGSYQPQHF. The chain employs TRBV27 and TRBJ1-5; 11 bases align to TRBD1. This CDR3 region has 16 residues. Germline CDR1 MNHEY, CDR2 SMNVEV (reference sequence). V shed 4 bases and J 5 bases; nucleotides not matched to a gene: 7.

This clone was counted between two and nine times. The same CDR3 also results from other DNA sequences found in this sample. The chain has TRBV28 and TRBJ1-5; weak D call: TRBD1 (6 bases). In germline, CDR1 is MDHEN, CDR2 SYDVKM. The CDR3 covers 13 residues. V dropped 8 bases and J dropped 2 bases, with 10 bases sitting between them. The CDR3 nucleotides read TGTGCCAGCTCCAGGGGCGGCAATCAGCCCCAGCATTTT. It yields the protein CASSRGGNQPQHF.

The rearrangement uses TRBV7-8 and TRBJ1-2; 9 nucleotides agree with TRBD1. V was pared by 1 base and J by 4 bases, with 22 bases of the junction left unmatched. Germline CDR1 and CDR2: SGHVS and FQNEAQ. This CDR3 spans 21 amino acids. CDR3 nucleotides: TGTGCCAGCAGCTTAGAACGACAAAGAGGGACAGGGCTAAATCGTGGCTATGGCTACACCTTC. Translated, it gives CASSLERQRGTGLNRGYGYTF.

This clone was counted once. The chain employs TRBV28 and TRBJ1-2; D is possibly TRBD1 (5 bases). Germline-derived CDR1 and CDR2 are MDHEN and SYDVKM. The CDR3 is made up of 14 amino acids. V was cut by 3 bases and J by 2 bases, with 10 bases left in between. The chain's CDR3 is CASSFSQGNYGYTF. In DNA form, the CDR3 reads TGTGCCAGCAGTTTTAGTCAGGGAAACTATGGCTACACCTTC.

This clone was recorded once. The CDR3 sequence is CASTIGGAEKLFF. CDR3 DNA: TGCGCCAGCACCATCGGAGGGGCAGAAAAACTGTTTTTT. The chain couples TRBV5-1 to TRBJ1-4; TRBD1 might be the D (5 bases). This CDR3 has 13 residues. V lost 6 bases and J lost 8, with 14 bases in between. Germline V lookup: CDR1 SGHRS, CDR2 YFSETQ. Supplemented by reference TRBV5-1 and TRBJ1-4, the full variable domain reads KAGVTQTPRYLIKTRGQQVTLSCSPISGHRSVSWYQQTPGQGLQFLFEYFSETQRNKGNFPGRFSGRQFSNSRSEMNVSTLELGDSALYLCASTIGGAEKLFFGSGTQLSVL.

The rearrangement joins TRBV28 to TRBJ1-5; D might be TRBD1 (5 bases). Germline assignment: CDR1 MDHEN and CDR2 SYDVKM. The V and J ends lost 9 bases and 7 bases respectively, with 13 bases between them. This CDR3 comprises 12 residues. CDR3 sequence: CASGGQYQPQHF. The CDR3 DNA reads as TGTGCCAGTGGGGGTCAGTACCAGCCCCAGCATTTT.

The V gene is TRBV7-2, the J gene TRBJ1-3; D gene unclear. From germline, CDR1 is SGHTA and CDR2 FQGNSA. V was clipped by 5 bases and J by 4 bases, with 6 bases between them. The CDR3 is 12 residues long. CDR3 sequence (DNA): TGTGCCAGCAGCCGCCACGGAAACACCATATATTTT. It is translated as CASSRHGNTIYF.

The chain employs TRBV5-1 and TRBJ1-2; no definite D call. Germline values: CDR1 SGHRS, CDR2 YFSETQ. Trimming took 0 bases from V and 7 from J, leaving 13 bases between them. The CDR3 is 14 residues long. This chain's CDR3 is CASSLANGVAGYTF. The CDR3 DNA follows: TGCGCCAGCAGCTTGGCCAACGGGGTTGCTGGCTACACCTTC.